A single sample gave rise to the 9 T cell receptor beta chains below, sequenced in a study of T cell clonality in common variable immunodeficiency. Only in-frame clones appear in the TCRdb table, and some are missing; sequencing was by immunoSEQ multiplex PCR. Altogether 45,000 to 55,000 clones were found in the sample, and no singletons occur. Sequences were obtained from peripheral blood mononuclear cells. The receptors come from a person aged 18 to 70 in good health.

This clone has a count of ten or more. The read ends 3 residues early relative to the CDR3; the germline J gene fills the gap. The chain carries TRBV2 and TRBJ2-7; 8 bases line up with TRBD1. The germline CDR1 and CDR2 sequences are SNHLY and FYNNEI. This CDR3 contains 13 residues. Unmatched junction bases numbered 6, after V lost 6 bases and J lost 5 bases. The covered CDR3 bases are TGTGCCAGCAGCCCAGGGGGCTTGGACGAG. Its translation: CASSPGGLDE. The entire CDR3 protein reads CASSPGGLDEQYF.

This clone was detected many times. The read gets to within 3 residues of the CDR3 end, and the germline J gene fills in the rest. V is TRBV20-1 and J is TRBJ2-2; 7 bases line up with TRBD1. This CDR3 has 15 residues. The germline gives CDR1 DFQATT, CDR2 SNEGSKA (reference sequence). Losses at the gene ends were 6 bases for V and 5 bases for J; bases not matched to a gene: 12. The chain's CDR3 is CSALLDPGGTGELFF. CDR3 DNA (partial): TGCAGTGCCCTGCTGGACCCAGGGGGTACCGGGGAG.

This clone has a count of ten or more. The read finishes 3 residues shy of the CDR3 end, and the germline J gene is used to complete it. The chain couples TRBV6-1 to TRBJ2-3, with TRBD2 as a possible D gene (6 bases). V lost 4 bases and J lost 3, with 17 bases in between. Looked up from germline, CDR1 is MNHNS and CDR2 is SASEGT. CDR3 length: 16 residues. The CDR3 loop is CASSVEGRLSTDTQYF. The sequenced CDR3 bases are TGTGCCAGCAGTGTTGAGGGGAGGTTATCGACAGATACG.

This clone occurred many times. The CDR3 end lies 3 residues beyond the end of the read and is filled in from the germline J gene. The chain combines TRBV19 with TRBJ2-3; D gene uncertain. This CDR3 is built from 13 residues. With 3 bases removed from V and 8 bases from J, the gap between germline ends came to 12 bases. In germline, CDR1 is LNHDA, CDR2 SQIVND (reference sequence). CDR3: CASSILEKGTQYF. CDR3 DNA (partial): TGTGCCAGTAGTATTCTCGAGAAGGGTACG.

Many counts were recorded for this clone. The CDR3 goes on 3 residues after the read ends, and that part is filled in from the germline J gene. This rearrangement joins TRBV7-2 to TRBJ2-7, with D tentatively TRBD1 (6 bases). Trimming cost V 1 base and J 5 bases, with 12 bases left between them. This CDR3 comprises 14 residues. From germline, CDR1 is SGHTA and CDR2 FQGNSA. The CDR3 DNA, read in part, is TGTGCCAGCAGCTTAGTAGCAGGGGCAAACGAG. It encodes CASSLVAGANE. The CDR3, in full, reads CASSLVAGANEQYF. Complete variable domain (other parts from reference TRBV7-2 and TRBJ2-7): GAGVSQSPSNKVTEKGKDVELRCDPISGHTALYWYRQSLGQGLEFLIYFQGNSAPDKSGLPSDRFSAERTGGSVSTLTIQRTQQEDSAVYLCASSLVAGANEQYFGPGTRLTVT.

This clone was seen ten or more times. The CDR3 goes on 3 residues after the read ends, and that part is filled in from the germline J gene. The chain employs TRBV19 and TRBJ1-5; 7 nucleotides line up with TRBD1. Germline CDR1 reads LNHDA; CDR2 reads SQIVND (reference sequence). CDR3 size: 16 residues. The junction had 11 bases not matched to a gene; V was cut back by 3 bases and J by 6 bases. CDR3 region: CASSIPRGRVGQPQHF. CDR3 bases read: TGTGCCAGTAGTATTCCAAGGGGGCGCGTAGGTCAGCCC.

There are many counts of this clone. With the read ending 3 residues before the CDR3 end, the germline J gene is used to fill in that end. This sequence joins TRBV5-1 and TRBJ2-1; 10 bases line up with TRBD2. Germline CDR1 reads SGHRS; CDR2 reads YFSETQ. CDR3 size: 15 residues. After removal of 2 bases from V and 8 bases from J, the junction contained 7 bases not matched to a gene. The covered CDR3 bases are TGCGCCAGCAGCTTAAGGCTAGCGGGAGACCATGAG. Translated: CASSLRLAGDHE. The full CDR3 sequence reads CASSLRLAGDHEQFF.

The CDR3 DNA, read in part, is TGTGCCAGCAGTGAATTCAGGACTAGCAACACCTACGAC. Translating it yields CASSEFRTSNTYD. The whole CDR3 sequence is CASSEFRTSNTYDYTF. V and J are TRBV6-1 and TRBJ1-2; D ambiguous. Coverage ceases 3 residues before the CDR3 finishes, and the germline J gene fills in the end. Germline V CDR1 and CDR2: MNHNS, SASEGT. This CDR3 has 16 amino acids.

This clone was picked up many times. The CDR3 DNA, read in part, is TGTGCCAGCAGCGAGACAGGGTTTGACACCGGGGAG. It encodes CASSETGFDTGE. The CDR3 reads in full as CASSETGFDTGELFF. The rearrangement links TRBV2 to TRBJ2-2; 7 bases are a match to TRBD1. The DNA ends 3 residues before the CDR3 does, and the rest of the CDR3 is filled in from the germline J gene. V was clipped by 6 bases and J by 3 bases; unmatched bases: 7. The V gene's germline CDR1 is SNHLY and CDR2 FYNNEI. CDR3 size: 15 residues.